Presented here are 9 T cell receptor beta chains from one specimen sequenced in a study of beta chain features in type 1 diabetes. Findings of the study overall: For Type 1 diabetes patients, all four CD4+ subsets carried TCRB CDR3s that were moderately but significantly shorter.

The study reverse transcribed the entire isolated RNA, so it sequenced expressed TCRB transcripts. TCRdb keeps only in-frame clones here, not all; method: immunoSEQ multiplex PCR. The sample holds hundreds of thousands of clones; 11% to 15% are singletons and the top ten take 0.035% to 0.04%. Their recognized antigens are unknown. Sequenced material: naive CD4+ T cells from blood. The receptors come from a man between 18 and 29 years old with type 1 diabetes.

The chain combines TRBV15 with TRBJ1-5; 7 bases are shared with TRBD1. CDR3 length: 14 residues. CDR1 and CDR2 from the germline V gene are LNHNV and YYDKDF (reference sequence). Losses at the gene ends were 4 bases for V and 2 bases for J; bases not matched to a gene: 2. CDR3 loop: CATSNRGGNQPQHF. CDR3 DNA: TGTGCCACCAGCAACAGGGGTGGCAATCAGCCCCAGCATTTT.

This clone was counted between two and nine times. The chain employs TRBV11-2 and TRBJ2-4; D unresolved. There are 14 residues in the CDR3. Germline V gene sequence: CDR1 SGHAT, CDR2 FQNNGV. The V gene lost 2 bases and the J gene lost 3 bases, with 8 bases spanning the gap. CDR3 loop: CASSLKGSKNIQYF. In DNA form, the CDR3 reads TGTGCCAGCAGCTTAAAGGGTAGCAAAAACATTCAGTACTTC.

With respect to this clone: The same CDR3 is also encoded by other DNA sequences in this sample. The V gene is TRBV5-1, the J gene TRBJ2-7; 7 bases line up with TRBD1. Germline values: CDR1 SGHRS, CDR2 YFSETQ. V lost 0 bases to trimming and J lost 0 bases; unmatched junction nucleotides: 0. The CDR3 contains 14 residues. CDR3 in DNA: TGCGCCAGCAGCTTGGGACAGGGCTCCTACGAGCAGTACTTC. It codes for CASSLGQGSYEQYF.

This clone has only a few counts. The rearrangement links TRBV7-9 to TRBJ2-7; 8 nucleotides agree with TRBD1. The ends lost 3 bases at V and 4 bases at J; junction bases unmatched: 8. The CDR3 is 15 amino acids. Germline values: CDR1 SEHNR, CDR2 FQNEAQ (reference sequence). The CDR3 sequence is CASSFPGGAEYEQYF. The CDR3 DNA follows: TGTGCCAGCAGCTTCCCAGGGGGCGCGGAGTACGAGCAGTACTTC. The full variable domain, rest sourced from reference TRBV7-9 and TRBJ2-7, is DTGVSQNPRHKITKRGQNVTFRCDPISEHNRLYWYRQTLGQGPEFLTYFQNEAQLEKSRLLSDRFSAERPKGSFSTLEIQRTEQGDSAMYLCASSFPGGAEYEQYFGPGTRLTVT.

V gene TRBV9 combines with J gene TRBJ1-4; D is undetermined. Germline V gene sequence: CDR1 SGDLS, CDR2 YYNGEE. The germline V and J ends were trimmed by 0 bases and 13 bases, with 22 bases remaining between them. The CDR3 contains 16 residues. The CDR3 DNA follows: TGTGCCAGCAGCGTAGCTACCGGGAGCTCGATGGGAGGACTGTTTTTT. Its translation is CASSVATGSSMGGLFF.

The chain combines TRBV5-1 with TRBJ1-2, with no clear D. The germline V gene has CDR1 SGHRS and CDR2 YFSETQ. The CDR3 extends over 14 amino acids. V was pared by 1 base and J by 2 bases, with 9 bases between. In DNA form, the CDR3 reads TGCGCCAGCAGCTTGCATCTCGAAAACTATGGCTACACCTTC. Translation gives CASSLHLENYGYTF.

The table lists this clone with a few counts. The chain uses TRBV4-1 and TRBJ2-6, with 8 bases aligning to TRBD1. The CDR3 extends over 15 amino acids. Per the germline V gene, CDR1 is MGHRA and CDR2 is YSYEKL. V lost 4 bases, J lost 2 bases, and 1 base stayed unmatched. CDR3 amino acids: CASSLRGPGANVLTF. The CDR3 bases are TGCGCCAGCAGCCTCAGGGGGCCTGGGGCCAACGTCCTGACTTTC.

V is TRBV6-5 and J is TRBJ1-2, with a possible D match to TRBD1 (6 bases). The germline CDR1 and CDR2 sequences are MNHEY and SVGAGI. This CDR3 region has 15 residues. V dropped 5 bases and J dropped 4 bases, with 17 bases sitting between them. The CDR3 is CASSGWGTPAYGYTF. The CDR3 coding sequence is TGTGCCAGCAGTGGATGGGGGACACCAGCCTATGGCTACACCTTC.

V gene TRBV12-5 combines with J gene TRBJ2-7; D uncertain. V lost 0 bases and J 5 bases, leaving 5 bases between the germline ends. Germline V CDR1 and CDR2: LGHNT, FRNRAP. This CDR3 region has 12 residues. CDR3 residues: CASGLVRNEQYF. The CDR3 DNA reads as TGTGCTAGTGGTTTGGTACGGAACGAGCAGTACTTC.